This TCR beta chain was recovered during a study of regulatory dendritic cells for organ transplantation. Libraries were prepared by immunoSEQ multiplex PCR; TCRdb keeps only in-frame clonotypes and omits some of them. Here the sample spans tens of thousands of clones, roughly 80% being singletons. With regard to this clone: Its antigen is not known.

Points from the study as a whole: Among resting subsets, memory CD8+ cells contained the most alloreactive clonotypes. Naive CD4+ and CD8+ repertoires were highly diverse; memory CD8+ was most oligoclonal. Memory CD8+ clonal expansion seemed more limited with regulatory than mature dendritic cells.

The sequencing input was naive CD4+ T cells from blood. Subset of the sample: CD45RA+ naive T cells. This receptor was taken from a human donor in good health.

The CDR3 spells CASSSLAGGQYEQYF. CDR3 coding DNA: TGTGCCAGCAGTTCACTAGCGGGGGGGCAATACGAGCAGTACTTC. The rearrangement joins TRBV27 to TRBJ2-7; 13 bases align to TRBD2. The CDR3 totals 15 residues. Trimming took 4 bases from V and 4 from J; bases not matched to a gene: 4. Germline V lookup: CDR1 MNHEY, CDR2 SMNVEV (reference sequence).